This is a list of T cell receptor beta chains from one sample in a study of shared clonotypes between healthy human individuals. Profiled with immunoSEQ multiplex PCR; TCRdb holds only in-frame clones, not every one. The table has roughly 760,000 clones, around two thirds seen once. The sequencing sample was made of memory CD4+ T cells sorted from blood. All receptors derive from a woman in her twenties or thirties in good health. The CDR3 runs from the conserved cysteine through the conserved F or W. Fields, in order: D gene, J gene, V gene, CDR3 protein. A D gene is named only where the DNA matches it firmly.

>-|TRBJ1-4|TRBV6-1
CASATRREKLFF
>-|TRBJ1-6|TRBV14
CATRDTLFSPLHF
>-|TRBJ1-5|TRBV27
CASSLEGPTRNQPQHF
>TRBD1|TRBJ1-4|TRBV6-1
CASHRGLNEKLFF
>TRBD2|TRBJ2-1|TRBV9
CASSVVGTSGRAGNEQFF
>TRBD2|TRBJ2-1|TRBV19
CASSRAGQGGNEQFF
>-|TRBJ2-3|TRBV7-9
CASSLEGPTRTQYF
>-|TRBJ2-7|TRBV9
CASSVVTASEQYF
>TRBD1|TRBJ2-6|TRBV19
CASSKKTGTDSGANVLTF
>-|TRBJ2-1|TRBV27
CASSPTGYEQFF
>TRBD2|TRBJ2-5|TRBV7-9
CASSSGLAGIETQYF
>-|TRBJ1-2|TRBV28
CASSLLLGGDGYTF
>TRBD2|TRBJ2-1|TRBV2
CASRAGLDARNEQFF
>-|-|TRBV28
CASSEKGRSSYEQYF
>-|TRBJ1-3|TRBV5-6
CASSFQPSGNTIYF
>-|TRBJ2-5|TRBV5-1
CASSLNYGWETQYF
>-|TRBJ1-1|TRBV6-5
CASSRNIVMNTEAFF
>-|TRBJ2-5|TRBV28
CASSRPDSRSTQYF
>-|TRBJ2-3|TRBV2
CASNPGGSTDTQYF
>TRBD2|TRBJ2-5|TRBV7-2
CASSQSGRAGETQYF
>-|TRBJ2-3|TRBV19
CASSPGPSSADTQYF
>-|TRBJ2-7|TRBV28
CASSFFNEQYF
>-|TRBJ2-7|TRBV5-1
CASSSQGGYYEQYF
>TRBD2|TRBJ2-1|TRBV25-1
CASISPLAGVNNEQFF
>TRBD2|TRBJ2-5|TRBV7-3
CASSLGLAVQETQYF
>TRBD1|TRBJ2-7|TRBV19
CASRETGTGFHEQYF
>-|TRBJ2-7|TRBV7-9
CASSPPLGQGGFHEQYF
>-|TRBJ1-5|TRBV28
CASSSDRNQPQHF
>-|TRBJ1-1|TRBV21-1
CAGSEVCTEAFF
>TRBD1|TRBJ2-7|TRBV19
CASSATGSEQYF
>-|TRBJ2-3|TRBV6-4
CASSLRSGGASNTQYF
>-|TRBJ2-7|TRBV5-1
CASRRTAAYEQYF
>-|TRBJ1-4|TRBV7-6
CASSLTGTNEKLFF
>-|TRBJ2-7|TRBV28
CASSLTTAPYEQYF
>-|TRBJ2-5|TRBV30
CAWNRGLQETQYF
>-|TRBJ1-2|TRBV6-4
CASSAQGGIDGYTF
>-|TRBJ1-2|TRBV28
CASSNLLSGYTF
>TRBD1|TRBJ2-7|TRBV28
CASSAPDRGYYEQYF
>-|TRBJ1-5|TRBV2
CASSDGQNGNQPQHF
>-|TRBJ2-7|TRBV2
CASSAGAHITGEQYF
>-|TRBJ2-3|TRBV5-6
CASSSRSSRGTDTQYF
>-|TRBJ2-3|TRBV7-9
CASSSTYGYTDTQYF
>-|TRBJ2-1|TRBV7-2
CASSNGLRNNEQFF
>TRBD2|TRBJ2-3|TRBV5-4
CASSSWTSVADTQYF
>-|TRBJ2-1|TRBV11-2
CASSPDSYNEQFF
>TRBD2|TRBJ2-5|TRBV28
CASGVAGEGETQYF
>TRBD1|TRBJ2-7|TRBV6-6
CASSYRTGGFYEQYF
>-|TRBJ2-6|TRBV2
CASTRMSGANVLTF
>TRBD2|TRBJ2-1|TRBV7-9
CASSLVAGAHYNEQFF
>TRBD1|TRBJ2-1|TRBV7-3
CASSPRDRGKHEQFF
>TRBD2|TRBJ2-7|TRBV2
CASNRLAGGYEQYF
>-|TRBJ1-5|TRBV11-2
CASSLFDDQPQHF
>TRBD2|TRBJ2-5|TRBV2
CASTPRGVETQYF
>TRBD1|TRBJ2-7|TRBV19
CASSVQGAYEQYF
>-|TRBJ2-3|TRBV4-1
CASSQEWRGDRITDTQYF